The 23 T cell receptor beta chains listed next were all sequenced from one sample in a study of blood T cell repertoires in COVID-19. Measured with immunoSEQ multiplex PCR; TCRdb has only the in-frame clones, and not every one. Altogether a few hundred thousand clones are present, more than 70% being singletons, with the ten largest covering more than 0.95%. The sequenced sample consisted of peripheral blood. The origin of the receptors is a man in his forties with acute or convalescent COVID-19.

The chain combines TRBV28 with TRBJ2-2; unclear D gene. CDR1 is MDHEN, CDR2 SYDVKM, per germline. V was clipped by 5 bases and J by 3 bases, with 4 bases between them. This CDR3 region has 12 residues. The CDR3 is CASSLDTGELFF. CDR3 nucleotides: TGTGCCAGCAGTCTAGACACCGGGGAGCTGTTTTTT.

The chain links TRBV28 to TRBJ1-5; possibly TRBD1 for D (6 bases). This CDR3 is built from 16 residues. Germline V lookup: CDR1 MDHEN, CDR2 SYDVKM. Deletions cut 6 bases from V and 3 bases from J, with 18 bases between. The CDR3 loop reads CASRLTQGSLNQPQHF. The CDR3 DNA is TGTGCCAGCAGACTTACACAGGGCTCGCTCAATCAGCCCCAGCATTTT. Using reference TRBV28 and TRBJ1-5 for the parts outside the CDR3, the full variable domain is DVKVTQSSRYLVKRTGEKVFLECVQDMDHENMFWYRQDPGLGLRLIYFSYDVKMKEKGDIPEGYSVSREKKERFSLILESASTNQTSMYLCASRLTQGSLNQPQHFGDGTRLSIL.

This chain uses TRBV27 with TRBJ1-6; TRBD1 agrees at 7 bases. This CDR3 spans 13 amino acids. The V gene's germline CDR1 is MNHEY and CDR2 SMNVEV (reference sequence). After removal of 7 bases from V and 7 bases from J, the junction contained 4 bases not matched to a gene. The CDR3 reads CASNRGVNSPLHF. CDR3 bases: TGTGCCAGCAACAGGGGTGTCAATTCACCCCTCCACTTT.

J is TRBJ2-7 and V is TRBV18; the match to TRBD1 covers 8 bases. Trimming at V came to 4 bases and at J to 3 bases, leaving 8 bases not matched to a gene. CDR1 is KGHSH and CDR2 is LQKENI in the germline V gene. The CDR3 length is 15 residues. For the CDR3, the DNA is TGTGCCAGCTCACAGGGGACAGGAGACTACTACGAGCAGTACTTC. Translating gives CASSQGTGDYYEQYF.

This sequence joins TRBV28 and TRBJ1-5, with D hard to call. V was clipped by 8 bases and J by 5 bases, with 10 bases between them. Per the germline V gene, CDR1 is MDHEN and CDR2 is SYDVKM. CDR3 length equals 12 residues. CDR3 amino acids: CASFQRYQPQHF. In DNA, the CDR3 is TGTGCCAGCTTTCAGCGGTATCAGCCCCAGCATTTT.

A few counts support this clone. The chain recombines TRBV5-5 with TRBJ1-1; no definite D call. Trimming left V 1 base short and J 3 bases short, with 13 bases between. Germline loops: CDR1 SGHKS, CDR2 YYEKEE (reference sequence). There are 15 residues in the CDR3. Here the CDR3 DNA reads TGTGCCAGCAGCTTGTTAGCGGGGATTCACACTGAAGCTTTCTTT. This sequence encodes CASSLLAGIHTEAFF.

The chain recombines TRBV7-6 with TRBJ2-3; 12 bases align to TRBD2. The junction had 9 bases not matched to a gene; V was cut back by 4 bases and J by 4 bases. Germline values: CDR1 SGHVS, CDR2 FNYEAQ. This CDR3 is built from 17 residues. CDR3 sequence (DNA): TGTGCCAGCAGCTCCGGGACTAGCGGGTCTCTGGCAGATACGCAGTATTTT. It is translated as CASSSGTSGSLADTQYF.

This CDR3 is CASSYGPGYGYTF. CDR3 coding DNA: TGTGCCAGCAGTTATGGTCCGGGCTATGGCTACACCTTC. The gene calls are TRBV6-6 and TRBJ1-2; no reliable D call. The V end lost 3 bases, the J end lost 4 bases, and 9 bases lay between the germline ends. Germline V gene sequence: CDR1 MNHNY, CDR2 SVGAGI (reference sequence). CDR3 length: 13 residues.

The chain combines TRBV7-8 with TRBJ1-4, with 7 nucleotides matching TRBD1. V lost 4 bases to trimming and J lost 7 bases; unmatched junction nucleotides: 9. Looked up from germline, CDR1 is SGHVS and CDR2 is FQNEAQ. The CDR3 is 15 residues long. DNA for the CDR3: TGTGCCAGCAGCTCCAGACAGGGTAGAGTTGAAAAACTGTTTTTT. Translated, it gives CASSSRQGRVEKLFF.

The chain employs TRBV5-1 and TRBJ2-5, with TRBD2 matching 10 bases. The germline gives CDR1 SGHRS, CDR2 YFSETQ. V lost 4 bases, J lost 4 bases, and 7 bases stayed unmatched. The CDR3 length is 15 residues. The CDR3 DNA is TGCGCCAGCAGCACGGGTCCTAGCGGGAGAGAGACCCAGTACTTC. This gives the protein CASSTGPSGRETQYF.

The J gene is TRBJ1-2, the V gene TRBV2; 7 nucleotides align to TRBD1. Germline CDR1 and CDR2: SNHLY and FYNNEI. The CDR3 contains 13 residues. V shed 9 bases and J 1 base; nucleotides not matched to a gene: 5. CDR3 protein: CASSTGLNYGYTF. The CDR3 DNA follows: TGTGCCAGTTCGACAGGGCTTAACTATGGCTACACCTTC.

This sequence joins TRBV28 and TRBJ2-1; a possible D gene is TRBD2 (6 bases). The CDR3 contains 15 residues. V gave up 4 bases and J gave up 0 bases, with 10 bases separating them. Per germline, CDR1 MDHEN and CDR2 SYDVKM. Here the CDR3 DNA reads TGTGCCAGCAGTTCCCCGGGGGTCTCCTACAATGAGCAGTTCTTC. Encoded protein: CASSSPGVSYNEQFF.

This clone came up once. The rearrangement joins TRBV29-1 to TRBJ1-3, with D tentatively TRBD1 (6 bases). This CDR3 is built from 15 residues. V shed 5 bases and J shed 4 bases, with 18 bases lying between them. CDR1 and CDR2 (germline): SQVTM, ANQGSEA. The chain's CDR3 is CSVWGGPVWGNTIYF. CDR3 coding DNA: TGCAGCGTTTGGGGGGGGCCAGTCTGGGGAAACACCATATATTTT.

Turning to this clone: A read error may account for a junction end that differs from germline. This rearrangement joins TRBV25-1 to TRBJ2-1; a weak D match, TRBD2 (7 bases). The germline CDR1 and CDR2 sequences are MGHDK and SYGVNS. The CDR3 is made up of 15 amino acids. In DNA form, the CDR3 reads TGTGCCAGCAGTGAATTGAAAGGGGGAGGGAATGTGCAGTTCTTC. It codes for CASSELKGGGNVQFF.

This chain uses TRBV6-2 or TRBV6-3 with TRBJ2-5; TRBD2 matches at 12 bases. The CDR3 consists of 17 residues. After removal of 3 bases from V and 2 bases from J, the junction contained 7 bases not matched to a gene. Germline CDR1 is MNHEY and CDR2 is SVGEGT. CDR3 DNA: TGTGCCAGCAGTTATCCACTAGCGGGGGGCGGGCAAGAGACCCAGTACTTC. Translation: CASSYPLAGGGQETQYF.

This sequence joins TRBV5-6 and TRBJ2-1; 8 bases agree with TRBD2. Germline V gene sequence: CDR1 SGHDT, CDR2 YYEEEE. V trimming: 4 bases; J trimming: 4 bases; junction bases outside the gene matches: 7. This CDR3 region has 15 residues. CDR3 coding DNA: TGTGCCAGCAGCCGCGCGGGAGGCGAATACAATGAGCAGTTCTTC. Translation gives CASSRAGGEYNEQFF.

The chain recombines TRBV3-1 (or the pseudogene TRBV3-2) with TRBJ1-4, with D tentatively TRBD1 (6 bases). The CDR3 covers 14 residues. Germline V lookup: CDR1 LGHDT, CDR2 YNNKEL (reference sequence). V lost 0 bases to trimming and J lost 14 bases, with 16 bases between them. This CDR3 is CASSQEIQGWLLFF. The CDR3 DNA sequence: TGTGCCAGCAGCCAAGAAATACAGGGTTGGTTGCTGTTTTTT.

This clone is a singleton in its sample. The chain combines TRBV6-2 or TRBV6-3 with TRBJ1-1; a weak D match, TRBD1 (6 bases). The CDR3 is 18 amino acids. The germline V and J ends were trimmed by 4 bases and 6 bases, with 27 bases remaining between them. From germline, CDR1 is MNHEY and CDR2 SVGEGT. The CDR3 nucleotides read TGTGCCAGCAGTTCCTCCCTATACGGACAGAGAGAGGGGTCTGAAGCTTTCTTT. This gives the protein CASSSSLYGQREGSEAFF.

This chain links TRBV11-2 with TRBJ1-1; D remains unclear. The CDR3 spans 14 residues. The germline V gene has CDR1 SGHAT and CDR2 FQNNGV. Between the trimmed V and J ends, which lost 1 base and 0 bases, there was a span of 6 bases. Here the CDR3 reads CASSLVRMNTEAFF. CDR3 in DNA: TGTGCCAGCAGCTTAGTCAGGATGAACACTGAAGCTTTCTTT.

The chain links TRBV5-1 to TRBJ1-1, with D unclear. The V end lost 4 bases, the J end lost 3 bases, and 10 bases lay between the germline ends. CDR1 and CDR2 (germline): SGHRS, YFSETQ. The CDR3 is 13 amino acids. CDR3 region: CASSTEAYTEAFF. The CDR3 region has the DNA TGCGCCAGCAGCACGGAAGCGTACACTGAAGCTTTCTTT.

The chain joins TRBV28 to TRBJ1-5, with D possibly matching TRBD1 (6 bases). The ends were cut back, 6 bases at V and 2 bases at J, with 17 bases in the middle. Per germline, CDR1 MDHEN and CDR2 SYDVKM. CDR3 length: 16 residues. CDR3 protein: CASRGDAGARNQPQHF. The DNA of the CDR3 is TGTGCCAGCAGGGGAGACGCGGGGGCCCGCAATCAGCCCCAGCATTTT. Filled out from reference TRBV28 and TRBJ1-5, the complete variable domain reads DVKVTQSSRYLVKRTGEKVFLECVQDMDHENMFWYRQDPGLGLRLIYFSYDVKMKEKGDIPEGYSVSREKKERFSLILESASTNQTSMYLCASRGDAGARNQPQHFGDGTRLSIL.

This chain joins TRBV9 and TRBJ2-7; D not resolved. The CDR3 contains 16 residues. Germline assignment: CDR1 SGDLS and CDR2 YYNGEE. V shed 0 bases and J shed 2 bases, with 15 bases lying between them. CDR3 DNA sequence: TGTGCCAGCAGCGTAGCTTCTCAGGTAGGCGCCTACGAGCAGTACTTC. Amino acid sequence: CASSVASQVGAYEQYF.

The chain joins TRBV30 to TRBJ2-6; a weak D match, TRBD2 (5 bases). The CDR3 contains 15 residues. Germline V gene lookup returns CDR1 GTSNPN and CDR2 SVGIG (reference sequence). V was trimmed by 0 bases and J by 2 bases, leaving 8 bases between them. In nucleotides, the CDR3 is TGTGCCTGGAGTGTAGGACTTCCTGGGGCCAACGTCCTGACTTTC. It is translated as CAWSVGLPGANVLTF.